This T cell receptor beta chain was sequenced during a study of blood T cell repertoires in COVID-19. Study details: COVID-19 samples collected from the United States, Italy and Spain covered acute and convalescent phases.

The CDR3 consists of 14 residues. The germline V gene has CDR1 KGHSH and CDR2 LQKENI. V was trimmed by 4 bases and J by 4 bases, leaving 13 bases between them. Each participant's cohort was designated according to participant-reported clinical history. The study recruited exposed participants who had met a COVID-19 case within 2 weeks before entry. The table came from immunoSEQ multiplex PCR; TCRdb's copy has only in-frame clones and leaves some out. Counted here are a few hundred thousand clones, almost 90% occurring once; the ten biggest clones make up over 12%. The origin of this receptor is a man younger than 45 who had been exposed to COVID-19. The sequenced sample was PBMCs or T cells enriched from blood (not recorded which). The genes are TRBV18 and TRBJ1-1; D is perhaps TRBD1 (6 bases). The CDR3 here is CASSRQGKGTEAFF. In nucleotides, the CDR3 is TGTGCCAGCTCACGTCAGGGGAAGGGCACTGAAGCTTTCTTT.